A single sample gave rise to the 20 T cell receptor beta chains below, sequenced in a study of CD8 T cells in Susac syndrome. Random hexamers were used to reverse transcribe an amount of roughly 0.45 to 1 ug RNA. TCRdb fed the immunoSEQ multiplex PCR reads into MiXCR, producing one record per CDR3 protein. The profile shows roughly 200,000 distinct CDR3 sequences, over 75% of them singletons. The sequenced sample consisted of CD4+ T cells from PBMCs. These receptors originate from a human donor with Susac syndrome.

The chain couples TRBV3-1 to TRBJ2-2; no definite D call. V was shortened by 2 bases and J by 2 bases, with 9 bases between the two germline ends. This CDR3 spans 15 amino acids. Germline CDR1 is LGHDT and CDR2 is YNNKEL (reference sequence). The CDR3 reads CASSQRVGNTGELFF. The CDR3 DNA sequence: TGTGCCAGCAGCCAACGGGTTGGAAACACCGGGGAGCTGTTTTTT.

The chain combines TRBV6-1 with TRBJ1-5, with TRBD1 matching 9 bases. Germline V gene data show CDR1 as MNHNS and CDR2 as SASEGT. Germline trimming cut 6 bases from V and 1 base from J; bases unmatched to any gene: 10. This CDR3 spans 17 amino acids. The CDR3 here is CASSRTGDDLSNQPQHF. The CDR3 DNA sequence: TGTGCCAGCAGCAGGACAGGGGATGATTTGAGCAATCAGCCCCAGCATTTT.

The gene calls are TRBV20-1 and TRBJ1-2, with 8 bases identical to TRBD1. Germline CDR1 is DFQATT and CDR2 is SNEGSKA (reference sequence). The CDR3 totals 19 residues. V was pared by 5 bases and J by 0 bases, with 20 bases of the junction left unmatched. The CDR3 spells CSAELGRGSGGIANYGYTF. DNA for the CDR3: TGCAGTGCTGAACTGGGAAGGGGGTCAGGGGGCATAGCTAACTATGGCTACACCTTC.

The chain combines TRBV2 with TRBJ1-1; D might be TRBD1 (6 bases). CDR3 length: 15 amino acids. The germline V gene encodes CDR1 SNHLY and CDR2 FYNNEI. V lost 2 bases, J lost 3 bases, and 13 bases lay in between. CDR3 amino acids: CASSERQAVHTEAFF. The CDR3 coding sequence is TGTGCCAGCAGTGAAAGACAGGCGGTCCACACTGAAGCTTTCTTT. Filled out from reference TRBV2 and TRBJ1-1, the complete variable domain reads EPEVTQTPSHQVTQMGQEVILRCVPISNHLYFYWYRQILGQKVEFLVSFYNNEISEKSEIFDDQFSVERPDGSNFTLKIRSTKLEDSAMYFCASSERQAVHTEAFFGQGTRLTVV.

The rearrangement joins TRBV6-7 to TRBJ1-5, with D uncertain. TRBV6-7 is classed as an ORF, of uncertain function. The CDR3 is made up of 14 amino acids. V lost 2 bases to trimming and J lost 0 bases, with 5 bases between them. CDR3: CASSYLGSNQPQHF. The CDR3 DNA reads TGTGCCAGCAGTTACCTGGGTAGCAATCAGCCCCAGCATTTT.

The J gene is TRBJ1-1, the V gene TRBV30; 7 nucleotides line up with TRBD1. The CDR3 contains 12 residues. V lost 1 base, J lost 10 bases, and 6 bases stayed unmatched. Germline-derived CDR1 and CDR2 are GTSNPN and SVGIG (reference sequence). The CDR3 DNA follows: TGTGCCTGGAGTGAATTGACAGGGTCAGCTTTCTTT. This sequence encodes CAWSELTGSAFF. The whole variable domain, filled in from reference TRBV30 and TRBJ1-1, reads SQTIHQWPATLVQPVGSPLSLECTVEGTSNPNLYWYRQAAGRGLQLLFYSVGIGQISSEVPQNLSASRPQDRQFILSSKKLLLSDSGFYLCAWSELTGSAFFGQGTRLTVV.

This chain uses TRBV2 with TRBJ1-1; 7 bases line up with TRBD1. The germline V gene has CDR1 SNHLY and CDR2 FYNNEI. The CDR3 length is 14 residues. With 6 bases clipped from V and 2 bases from J, the junction kept 6 bases outside the gene matches. For the CDR3, the DNA is TGTGCCAGCAGAGACAGGGATTTCAACACTGAAGCTTTCTTT. Translation gives CASRDRDFNTEAFF.

V usage is TRBV10-3 and J usage is TRBJ1-1; no definite D call. Germline CDR1 and CDR2: ENHRY and SYGVKD. V lost 0 bases, J lost 8 bases, and 7 bases lay in between. This CDR3 is 12 amino acids long. CDR3 in DNA: TGTGCCATCAGTGAGTCGATAGCCGAAGCTTTCTTT. Encoded protein: CAISESIAEAFF.

V usage is TRBV6-1 and J usage is TRBJ2-1; D perhaps matches TRBD2 (6 bases). The CDR3 consists of 16 residues. Trimming took 1 base from V and 8 from J, leaving 18 bases between them. Germline loops: CDR1 MNHNS, CDR2 SASEGT. The CDR3 coding sequence is TGTGCCAGCAGTGAAGTCTGGGGGGTTGGGCGGGATGAGCAGTTCTTC. This translates into CASSEVWGVGRDEQFF.

This clonotype was found a few times. The rearrangement joins TRBV2 to TRBJ2-5; D unresolved. Deletions cut 6 bases from V and 2 bases from J, with 4 bases between. The V gene's germline CDR1 is SNHLY and CDR2 FYNNEI. The CDR3 length is 11 residues. The CDR3 spells CASREQETQYF. The CDR3, as DNA: TGTGCCAGCAGGGAACAAGAGACCCAGTACTTC.

This chain uses TRBV4-1 with TRBJ1-2, with 9 nucleotides matching TRBD1. Per the germline V gene, CDR1 is MGHRA and CDR2 is YSYEKL. The CDR3 runs 15 residues. Unmatched junction bases numbered 9, after V lost 6 bases and J lost 4 bases. CDR3 loop: CASRRSGTGFYGYTF. CDR3 DNA sequence: TGCGCCAGCAGAAGAAGCGGGACAGGGTTCTATGGCTACACCTTC.

The chain combines TRBV5-1 with TRBJ1-1, with D unresolved. CDR1 is SGHRS, CDR2 YFSETQ, per germline. V lost 0 bases and J lost 10, with 13 bases in between. CDR3 length equals 13 residues. CDR3 sequence: CASSLAGISGAFF. CDR3 in DNA: TGCGCCAGCAGCTTGGCGGGGATATCAGGAGCTTTCTTT.

CDR3 in amino acids: CASSQDLSSGNTIYF. The CDR3 nucleotides are TGTGCCAGCAGCCAGGATTTGAGCTCTGGAAACACCATATATTTT. The chain links TRBV3-1 to TRBJ1-3; D gene uncertain. The CDR3 spans 15 residues. Trimming shortened V by 3 bases and J by 0 bases, and 9 bases separated the two germline ends. Looked up from germline, CDR1 is LGHDT and CDR2 is YNNKEL (reference sequence).

DNA of the CDR3: TGTGCCAGCAGCCACGGACAGGGCCTCTCCTACGAGCAGTACTTC. Translated: CASSHGQGLSYEQYF. J is TRBJ2-7 and V is TRBV27, with 8 nucleotides matching TRBD1. J lost 0 bases, V lost 6 bases, and 7 bases had no gene match. CDR1 is MNHEY, CDR2 SMNVEV, per germline (reference sequence). The CDR3 is 15 residues long.

This chain links TRBV5-1 with TRBJ1-6; a weak D match, TRBD1 (5 bases). V dropped 3 bases and J dropped 14 bases, with 18 bases sitting between them. The germline gives CDR1 SGHRS, CDR2 YFSETQ. The CDR3 extends over 14 amino acids. The DNA for the CDR3 is TGCGCCAGCAGCTCCGAGACAGCCCTTAGAACCCTCCACTTT. Translating it yields CASSSETALRTLHF.

This clonotype appeared a single time. The rearrangement links TRBV30 to TRBJ2-1, with 15 nucleotides matching TRBD2. The germline V gene encodes CDR1 GTSNPN and CDR2 SVGIG (reference sequence). The CDR3 contains 16 residues. The V gene end was trimmed by 2 bases and the J gene end by 7 bases; junction bases not matched to a gene: 6. CDR3 sequence: CAWSRTSGGAKNEQFF. CDR3 sequence (DNA): TGTGCCTGGAGTCGGACTAGCGGGGGGGCAAAGAATGAGCAGTTCTTC.

This clonotype came up once. The chain couples TRBV3-1 to TRBJ1-1, with D unclear. This CDR3 comprises 13 residues. CDR1 LGHDT and CDR2 YNNKEL come from the germline V gene (reference sequence). Trimming took 1 base from V and 4 from J, leaving 7 bases between them. CDR3 DNA sequence: TGTGCCAGCAGCCAAGCGGGTCGCACTGAAGCTTTCTTT. Amino acids: CASSQAGRTEAFF.

V usage is TRBV20-1 and J usage is TRBJ1-1; D remains unclear. CDR3 length: 13 residues. V gave up 3 bases and J gave up 4 bases, with 12 bases separating them. Germline V gives CDR1 DFQATT, CDR2 SNEGSKA (reference sequence). CDR3 nucleotides: TGCAGTGCTAGGGTACGGGAGTTCACTGAAGCTTTCTTT. This gives the protein CSARVREFTEAFF.

This rearrangement joins TRBV20-1 to TRBJ2-3, with 8 nucleotides matching TRBD1. This CDR3 is built from 13 residues. Losses at the gene ends were 6 bases for V and 5 bases for J; bases not matched to a gene: 7. Germline V CDR1 and CDR2: DFQATT, SNEGSKA (reference sequence). The CDR3 spells CSAQDRVRDTQYF. The DNA for the CDR3 is TGCAGTGCCCAGGACAGGGTTAGAGATACGCAGTATTTT.

The chain joins TRBV2 to TRBJ2-6; 8 nucleotides match TRBD1. The trim removed 5 bases at V and 2 bases at J, leaving 5 bases unmatched. The CDR3 contains 16 residues. The germline CDR1 and CDR2 sequences are SNHLY and FYNNEI. CDR3 sequence reads: CASSLEQGAGANVLTF. In DNA, the CDR3 is TGTGCCAGCAGTTTAGAACAGGGGGCTGGGGCCAACGTCCTGACTTTC.